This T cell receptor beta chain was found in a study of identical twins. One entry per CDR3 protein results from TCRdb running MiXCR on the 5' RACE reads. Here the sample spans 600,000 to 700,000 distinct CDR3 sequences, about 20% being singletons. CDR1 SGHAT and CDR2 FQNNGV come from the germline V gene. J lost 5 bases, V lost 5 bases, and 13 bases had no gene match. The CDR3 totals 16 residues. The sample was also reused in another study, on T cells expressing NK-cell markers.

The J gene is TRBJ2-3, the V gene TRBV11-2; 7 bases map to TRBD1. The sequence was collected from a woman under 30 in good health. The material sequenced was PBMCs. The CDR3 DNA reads TGTGCCAGCAGCGATGTTATGACAGGGAACAAAGATACGCAGTATTTT. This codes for CASSDVMTGNKDTQYF.